The clone carrying this T cell receptor beta chain has just a few counts. Its target is unknown. The donors were in the approximately 120-subject validation cohort, distinct from the roughly 670-subject first cohort. Profiled with immunoSEQ multiplex PCR; TCRdb holds only in-frame clones, not every one. This table holds a few hundred thousand clones, over 70% found once. This sample was taken from a study of cytomegalovirus exposure and HLA in healthy donors. Study-wide findings and caveats: In a later analysis, first-cohort TCR clusters were found to tend to co-occur in the 90 to 150 validation repertoires.

The clonotype originates from a woman between 25 and 40 years old in good health and CMV-seropositive. The sequenced sample was PBMCs.

The CDR3 here is CASSLYQFNQPQHF. The CDR3 DNA reads TGTGCCAGCAGTTTATATCAGTTCAATCAGCCCCAGCATTTT. V is TRBV28 and J is TRBJ1-5; D remains unclear. The V end lost 1 base, the J end lost 3 bases, and 7 bases lay between the germline ends. CDR1 and CDR2 from the germline V gene are MDHEN and SYDVKM. This CDR3 has 14 amino acids.